This T cell receptor (beta chain) emerged from a study of T cells in Graves' hyperthyroidism and ophthalmopathy. TCR beta CDR3 regions were amplified from RNA. With the HTBI primer set, the TCR CDR3 went through a first round of RT-PCR. TCRdb processed the multiplex PCR reads anew with MiXCR; each CDR3 protein has one entry. The sample records some 600,000 distinct CDR3 sequences, roughly 14% being singletons. This clonotype was found many times. Germline V CDR1 and CDR2: SNHLY, FYNNEI. The V end was cut by 3 bases, the J end by 2 bases, with 9 bases between. There are 14 residues in the CDR3. This sequence originates from a woman in her twenties or thirties with Graves' hyperthyroidism that later progressed to Graves' ophthalmopathy. Sample: blood. The V gene is TRBV2, the J gene TRBJ2-3; D might be TRBD1 (5 bases). The CDR3 DNA follows: TGTGCCAGCAGTGACCAGGGATACACAGATACGCAGTATTTT. It is translated as CASSDQGYTDTQYF. The complete variable domain, with remaining parts taken from reference TRBV2 and TRBJ2-3, reads EPEVTQTPSHQVTQMGQEVILRCVPISNHLYFYWYRQILGQKVEFLVSFYNNEISEKSEIFDDQFSVERPDGSNFTLKIRSTKLEDSAMYFCASSDQGYTDTQYFGPGTRLTVL.